This entry features one TCR beta chain sequence. The sample is drawn from a study of blood T cell repertoires in COVID-19. The CDR3 spans 15 residues. With 4 bases clipped from V and 8 bases from J, the junction kept 6 bases outside the gene matches. CDR1 and CDR2 (germline): LGHNA, YSLEER. Data came from immunoSEQ multiplex PCR; TCRdb stores just in-frame clones and leaves some out. This table has 300,000 to 400,000 clones, roughly 90% appearing once. The clonotype comes from a woman in her seventies with COVID-19, enrolled during active disease. The V call is TRBV4-3, the J call TRBJ1-6, with 9 bases aligning to TRBD1. Sequencing was performed on peripheral blood. CDR3 sequence: CASSRNTGGDSPLHF. In DNA, the CDR3 is TGCGCCAGCAGCCGAAATACAGGGGGCGATTCACCCCTCCACTTT.